The 20 T cell receptor beta chains presented below share a single source sample, sequenced in a study of shared clonotypes between healthy human individuals. Sequenced by immunoSEQ multiplex PCR; TCRdb stores in-frame clones only, minus some. The data contain approximately 1,000,000 clones, roughly 74% of them seen just once; the ten biggest clones take up approximately 0.56%. The material sequenced was memory CD4+ T cells from PBMCs. The subset: CD45RA-negative fraction. The source of these receptors is a young man in good health. Some clones in this sample may be carry-over from other donors' samples.

This clone was seen only once. The CDR3 reads CASSLDRRGEYF. The CDR3 bases are TGTGCCAGCAGCTTAGATAGGCGGGGGGAGTACTTC. The V call is TRBV11-2, the J call TRBJ2-7; 8 bases map to TRBD2. The CDR3 runs 12 residues. The germline V gene encodes CDR1 SGHAT and CDR2 FQNNGV. V shed 0 bases and J 11 bases; nucleotides not matched to a gene: 3.

The V gene is TRBV7-3, the J gene TRBJ2-2; D is perhaps TRBD1 (6 bases). Germline V gene sequence: CDR1 SGHTA, CDR2 FQGTGA. Trimming cost V 5 bases and J 1 base, with 8 bases left between them. CDR3 length equals 14 residues. This chain's CDR3 is CASSAQGNTGELFF. The CDR3 DNA reads as TGTGCCAGCAGCGCACAGGGGAACACCGGGGAGCTGTTTTTT.

CDR3 bases: TGTGCCAGCAGTCACATACAGGGGAACTATGGCTACACCTTC. Protein sequence: CASSHIQGNYGYTF. This chain joins TRBV6-5 and TRBJ1-2, with TRBD1 identical over 7 bases. The CDR3 contains 14 residues. The V gene end was trimmed by 5 bases and the J gene end by 2 bases; junction bases not matched to a gene: 5. Germline V gene data show CDR1 as MNHEY and CDR2 as SVGAGI.

The chain recombines TRBV10-1 with TRBJ2-4, with 7 positions matching TRBD2. The germline V gene encodes CDR1 WNHNN and CDR2 SYGVQD (reference sequence). This CDR3 is 17 amino acids long. V shed 6 bases and J 5 bases; nucleotides not matched to a gene: 16. CDR3 in DNA: TGCGCCAGCAGGGTTGGGATGCAGGACGGGAGGCAAAACATTCAGTACTTC. It is translated as CASRVGMQDGRQNIQYF.

As for this clone: A much larger clone lies a single base off, so this may be a read error. The chain is built from TRBV4-2 and TRBJ1-3; D not resolved. V gave up 0 bases and J gave up 2 bases, with 5 bases separating them. Germline V gene data show CDR1 as LGHNA and CDR2 as YNFKEQ. The CDR3 consists of 14 residues. The CDR3 here is CASSQDPPGNTIYF. DNA of the CDR3: TGTGCCAGCAGCCAAGACCCACCTGGAAACACCATATATTTT.

The gene calls are TRBV6-1 and TRBJ2-5; D ambiguous. This CDR3 is built from 12 residues. CDR1 and CDR2 (germline): MNHNS, SASEGT. V lost 4 bases, J lost 5 bases, and 8 bases lay in between. This chain's CDR3 is CASSAIRETQYF. CDR3 nucleotides: TGTGCCAGCAGTGCCATCCGGGAGACCCAGTACTTC.

A word on this clone: At the DNA level, this CDR3 is encoded by other sequences in the same sample as well. The chain couples TRBV2 to TRBJ2-1; 9 bases are a match to TRBD1. CDR3 length equals 15 residues. Losses at the gene ends were 2 bases for V and 3 bases for J; bases not matched to a gene: 2. Per the germline V gene, CDR1 is SNHLY and CDR2 is FYNNEI. The CDR3 is CASSELGQGYNEQFF. CDR3 in DNA: TGTGCCAGCAGTGAACTGGGACAGGGCTACAATGAGCAGTTCTTC.

The V call is TRBV18, the J call TRBJ1-5, with D possibly matching TRBD1 (5 bases). CDR1 KGHSH and CDR2 LQKENI come from the germline V gene. CDR3 length: 17 residues. V dropped 2 bases and J dropped 0 bases, with 14 bases sitting between them. CDR3 loop: CASSPGLQGNSNQPQHF. The CDR3 DNA reads as TGTGCCAGCTCACCAGGCCTCCAGGGAAATAGCAATCAGCCCCAGCATTTT.

V and J are TRBV9 and TRBJ1-5, with D possibly being TRBD1 (5 bases). The CDR3 has 14 residues. The germline V and J ends were trimmed by 0 bases and 5 bases, with 9 bases remaining between them. Germline V gives CDR1 SGDLS, CDR2 YYNGEE. The CDR3 region is CASSVEGLDQPQHF. The CDR3, as DNA: TGTGCCAGCAGCGTAGAGGGGTTGGATCAGCCCCAGCATTTT. Full variable domain (missing parts from reference TRBV9 and TRBJ1-5): DSGVTQTPKHLITATGQRVTLRCSPRSGDLSVYWYQQSLDQGLQFLIQYYNGEERAKGNILERFSAQQFPDLHSELNLSSLELGDSALYFCASSVEGLDQPQHFGDGTRLSIL.

This clone appeared a few times. This chain joins TRBV25-1 and TRBJ1-6; 9 nucleotides match TRBD1. The V and J ends lost 3 bases and 7 bases, in that order; junction bases with no gene match: 7. This CDR3 region has 16 residues. CDR1 is MGHDK, CDR2 SYGVNS, per germline. The CDR3 protein is CASSDPRTGENSPLHF. In DNA, the CDR3 is TGTGCCAGCAGTGATCCCCGGACAGGGGAAAATTCACCCCTCCACTTT.

V and J are TRBV5-8 and TRBJ2-1; possibly TRBD1 for D (6 bases). V lost 2 bases to trimming and J lost 2 bases, with 8 bases between them. The CDR3 length is 14 residues. Germline CDR1 SGHTS, CDR2 YDEGEE. The CDR3 here is CASSLRTAYNEQFF. In DNA, the CDR3 is TGTGCCAGCAGCTTAAGGACAGCCTACAATGAGCAGTTCTTC.

The CDR3 region is CASSLGTGGSQTGELFF. CDR3 nucleotides: TGTGCCAGCAGCTTAGGGACAGGGGGCAGTCAGACCGGGGAGCTGTTTTTT. The rearrangement joins TRBV7-2 to TRBJ2-2; 11 bases are a match to TRBD1. The length of the CDR3 is 17 residues. Germline-derived CDR1 and CDR2 are SGHTA and FQGNSA. V gave up 1 base and J gave up 5 bases; unmatched junction bases: 6.

CDR3 sequence: CASSTGGGQTGYTF. In nucleotides, the CDR3 is TGTGCCAGCAGCACCGGGGGGGGCCAAACTGGCTACACCTTC. The genes are TRBV5-4 and TRBJ1-2; D is possibly TRBD1 (6 bases). The CDR3 totals 14 residues. Germline CDR1 reads SGHNT; CDR2 reads YYREEE (reference sequence). V dropped 4 bases and J dropped 7 bases, with 17 bases sitting between them.

This chain uses TRBV6-5 with TRBJ2-7, with TRBD2 matching 13 bases. Germline V gives CDR1 MNHEY, CDR2 SVGAGI. CDR3 size: 15 residues. V shed 6 bases, J shed 2 bases, and the junction held 4 bases outside the gene matches. CDR3 sequence reads: CASSIGTSGAYEQYF. In nucleotides, the CDR3 is TGTGCCAGCAGCATCGGGACTAGCGGGGCCTACGAGCAGTACTTC.

This chain links TRBV6-4 with TRBJ2-7, with TRBD2 identical over 8 bases. Germline V gene sequence: CDR1 MRHNA, CDR2 SNTAGT. The V and J ends lost 7 bases and 2 bases, in that order; junction bases with no gene match: 22. CDR3 size: 19 residues. The chain's CDR3 is CASTPGAGVSGSNTYEQYF. The CDR3 DNA is TGTGCCAGCACTCCAGGAGCGGGAGTTAGTGGATCGAACACCTACGAGCAGTACTTC.

This clone was seen a single time. This sample includes further DNA sequences coding for the same CDR3. This sequence joins TRBV29-1 and TRBJ2-3; tentatively, D is TRBD2 (5 bases). Germline lookup yields CDR1 SQVTM and CDR2 ANQGSEA. This CDR3 has 12 residues. V lost 6 bases to trimming and J lost 0 bases, with 7 bases between them. CDR3 region: CSVRTSTDTQYF. In nucleotides, the CDR3 is TGCAGCGTCCGGACTAGCACAGATACGCAGTATTTT.

This clone has more than one count but fewer than ten. This chain joins TRBV5-6 and TRBJ2-3; TRBD2 matches at 10 bases. Germline trimming cut 3 bases from V and 13 bases from J; bases unmatched to any gene: 5. Germline lookup yields CDR1 SGHDT and CDR2 YYEEEE. The CDR3 totals 12 residues. CDR3 loop: CASSSSGTSEYF. CDR3 coding DNA: TGTGCCAGCAGCTCCAGCGGGACTAGCGAGTATTTT.

The chain is built from TRBV5-1 and TRBJ2-1, with D maybe TRBD1 (6 bases). The V end was cut by 4 bases, the J end by 2 bases, with 13 bases between. The CDR3 has 15 residues. Germline V gene lookup returns CDR1 SGHRS and CDR2 YFSETQ. Written as DNA, the CDR3 is TGCGCCAGCAGCCCAGCAGGACAGACCTACAATGAGCAGTTCTTC. Protein: CASSPAGQTYNEQFF.

This clone was picked up one time. The chain has TRBV11-1 and TRBJ2-1; perhaps D is TRBD1 or TRBD2 (5 bases each). Trimming cost V 5 bases and J 10 bases, with 12 bases left between them. The germline V gene has CDR1 SGHAT and CDR2 FQDESV (reference sequence). This CDR3 is 12 amino acids long. The CDR3 sequence is CASSAWGWEQFF. CDR3 nucleotides: TGTGCCAGCAGCGCGTGGGGGTGGGAGCAGTTCTTC.

V usage is TRBV28 and J usage is TRBJ2-5; TRBD1 matches at 10 bases. CDR1 is MDHEN and CDR2 is SYDVKM in the germline V gene. Losses at the gene ends were 5 bases for V and 5 bases for J; bases not matched to a gene: 11. This CDR3 spans 16 amino acids. CDR3 bases: TGTGCCAGCAGTCCGATCCCCGGGACAGGGGAGGAGACCCAGTACTTC. Its protein is CASSPIPGTGEETQYF. Complete variable domain (other parts from reference TRBV28 and TRBJ2-5): DVKVTQSSRYLVKRTGEKVFLECVQDMDHENMFWYRQDPGLGLRLIYFSYDVKMKEKGDIPEGYSVSREKKERFSLILESASTNQTSMYLCASSPIPGTGEETQYFGPGTRLLVL.